The 18 T cell receptor beta chains given below trace back to one sample, sequenced in a study of shared clonotypes between healthy human individuals. CD45RO-negative, CCR7-positively selected cells formed the naive CD8 fraction, excluding terminally differentiated effector memory CD45RA+ cells. The assay was immunoSEQ multiplex PCR, and TCRdb's table has in-frame clones only and misses some. The top ten clones hold nearly 25% of a sample with some 740,000 clones, almost 95% of them seen once. The specimen was naive CD8+ T cells sorted from blood. These receptors came from a young man in good health.

The rearrangement links TRBV10-3 to TRBJ2-7; a possible D gene is TRBD2 (5 bases). Germline V gives CDR1 ENHRY, CDR2 SYGVKD. This CDR3 spans 11 amino acids. CDR3 region: CASGPTYEQYF. The CDR3, as DNA: TGTGCAAGCGGACCGACCTACGAGCAGTACTTC.

The genes are TRBV7-8 and TRBJ2-7, with 8 bases aligning to TRBD2. V dropped 3 bases and J dropped 3; count of bases not matched to a gene: 7. Looked up from germline, CDR1 is SGHVS and CDR2 is FQNEAQ. The CDR3 runs 15 residues. CDR3 region: CASSLVSGSDYEQYF. The CDR3 bases are TGTGCCAGCAGCTTGGTAAGCGGGAGCGACTACGAGCAGTACTTC.

The rearrangement joins TRBV27 to TRBJ1-5, with 7 bases that match TRBD1. The CDR3 has 14 amino acids. Germline CDR1 is MNHEY and CDR2 is SMNVEV (reference sequence). Unmatched junction bases numbered 5, after V lost 3 bases and J lost 6 bases. DNA for the CDR3: TGTGCCAGCAGTTTGGGACAGACCGCTCAGCCCCAGCATTTT. This encodes CASSLGQTAQPQHF.

The chain links TRBV5-6 to TRBJ2-7; tentatively, D is TRBD1 (6 bases). Germline CDR1 is SGHDT and CDR2 is YYEEEE. The CDR3 sequence is 14 residues long. The V and J ends lost 7 bases and 3 bases respectively, with 17 bases between them. The DNA of the CDR3 is TGTGCCAGCTCACCGGGACAACTACTCTACGAGCAGTACTTC. It is translated as CASSPGQLLYEQYF.

J is TRBJ2-6 and V is TRBV29-1; a weak D match, TRBD2 (5 bases). Trimming cost V 5 bases and J 0 bases, with 14 bases left between them. The germline V gene encodes CDR1 SQVTM and CDR2 ANQGSEA. CDR3 size: 16 residues. The CDR3 is CSVTELALSGANVLTF. The CDR3 region has the DNA TGCAGCGTTACCGAGCTAGCCCTCTCTGGGGCCAACGTCCTGACTTTC.

The V call is TRBV27, the J call TRBJ2-2; D uncertain. Germline V gene lookup returns CDR1 MNHEY and CDR2 SMNVEV (reference sequence). Trimming left V 2 bases short and J 7 bases short, with 8 bases between. This CDR3 is built from 13 residues. The chain's CDR3 is CASSLDEIGELFF. CDR3 nucleotide sequence: TGTGCCAGCAGTTTAGATGAAATCGGGGAGCTGTTTTTT.

The sample holds many counts of this clone. The same CDR3 is also encoded by other DNA sequences in this sample. The V call is TRBV6-1, the J call TRBJ2-1; 8 bases are a match to TRBD2. V lost 2 bases and J lost 0; bases outside the gene matches: 0. There are 15 residues in the CDR3. Germline CDR1 reads MNHNS; CDR2 reads SASEGT. The CDR3 spells CASSELAGSYNEQFF. The CDR3 coding sequence is TGTGCCAGCAGTGAACTAGCGGGCTCCTACAATGAGCAGTTCTTC.

The rearrangement uses TRBV18 and TRBJ2-1; TRBD2 aligns across 9 bases. The CDR3 spans 16 residues. The V segment lost 0 bases and the J segment 9 bases; nucleotides outside the gene matches: 9. Germline assignment: CDR1 KGHSH and CDR2 LQKENI. The CDR3 loop reads CASSPPLIAGAGEQFF. CDR3 coding DNA: TGTGCCAGCTCACCACCTTTGATAGCGGGAGCGGGTGAGCAGTTCTTC.

The V call is TRBV5-4, the J call TRBJ2-2, with 12 bases fitting TRBD2. The CDR3 runs 19 residues. CDR1 SGHNT and CDR2 YYREEE come from the germline V gene (reference sequence). The J segment lost 7 bases and the V segment lost 4 bases, leaving 17 bases of the junction unmatched. The CDR3 loop reads CASSLPDLAGGPGGGELFF. CDR3 bases: TGTGCCAGCAGCCTACCAGATCTAGCGGGAGGGCCCGGGGGCGGGGAGCTGTTTTTT.

The V gene is TRBV1, the J gene TRBJ1-5. TRBV1 is a listed pseudogene. The CDR3 runs 15 residues. The CDR3 region is CTSSQYLEPDQPQHF. The CDR3 DNA sequence: TGCACCAGCAGCCAATATCTTGAACCCGATCAGCCCCAGCATTTT.

The chain joins TRBV7-8 to TRBJ2-7; either TRBD1 or TRBD2 may supply D (5 bases each). CDR1 and CDR2 (germline): SGHVS, FQNEAQ. The CDR3 spans 14 residues. Trimming pared 0 bases from V and 3 bases from J, leaving 9 bases between. In DNA, the CDR3 is TGTGCCAGCAGCTTAGCAAGGGACCTCTACGAGCAGTACTTC. Translation gives CASSLARDLYEQYF.

V is TRBV6-5 and J is TRBJ2-1; D gene uncertain. The CDR3 loop spans 13 amino acids. CDR1 MNHEY and CDR2 SVGAGI come from the germline V gene. V lost 0 bases and J 10 bases, leaving 10 bases between the germline ends. CDR3: CASSYSKAGEQFF. In DNA form, the CDR3 reads TGTGCCAGCAGTTACTCGAAAGCTGGGGAGCAGTTCTTC.

This chain uses TRBV6-6 with TRBJ1-1; D ambiguous. The CDR3 is 13 residues long. V lost 8 bases to trimming and J lost 5 bases, with 15 bases between them. Germline V gene lookup returns CDR1 MNHNY and CDR2 SVGAGI (reference sequence). CDR3 sequence reads: CASVAGKGTEAFF. The CDR3 region has the DNA TGTGCCAGCGTTGCGGGGAAAGGAACTGAAGCTTTCTTT.

The rearrangement joins TRBV29-1 to TRBJ2-7, with D perhaps TRBD1 (7 bases). Per the germline V gene, CDR1 is SQVTM and CDR2 is ANQGSEA. The V end was cut by 7 bases, the J end by 6 bases, with 22 bases between. There are 14 residues in the CDR3. The CDR3 nucleotides read TGCAGCGCTCATAGAACAGGGGACTCATCCGAGCAGTACTTC. This translates into CSAHRTGDSSEQYF.

The V gene is TRBV28, the J gene TRBJ2-7; 9 bases map to TRBD1. This CDR3 comprises 14 residues. Germline loops: CDR1 MDHEN, CDR2 SYDVKM. With V trimmed by 7 bases and J by 7 bases, 11 bases remained unmatched. DNA of the CDR3: TGTGCCAGCAATGTCGAGACAGGGGGGGGAGAGCAGTACTTC. Translation: CASNVETGGGEQYF.

The chain recombines TRBV9 with TRBJ2-3; D perhaps matches TRBD2 (6 bases). Trimming took 0 bases from V and 1 from J, leaving 12 bases between them. CDR1 and CDR2 from the germline V gene are SGDLS and YYNGEE. The CDR3 spans 16 residues. CDR3 region: CASSVAGAGRTDTQYF. The CDR3 DNA reads TGTGCCAGCAGCGTAGCTGGGGCGGGACGCACAGATACGCAGTATTTT.

The chain combines TRBV6-5 with TRBJ2-7, with 10 bases lining up with TRBD2. The CDR3 length is 15 residues. J was trimmed by 6 bases and V by 0 bases; bases with no gene match: 5. Germline V gives CDR1 MNHEY, CDR2 SVGAGI. Here the CDR3 reads CASSYSPSGSTEQYF. For the CDR3, the DNA is TGTGCCAGCAGTTACTCGCCTAGCGGGAGCACCGAGCAGTACTTC.

The CDR3 spells CASSLGAREQFF. In DNA form, the CDR3 reads TGTGCCAGCAGCTTAGGGGCCAGGGAGCAGTTCTTC. This chain links TRBV7-8 with TRBJ2-1; D not resolved. Germline assignment: CDR1 SGHVS and CDR2 FQNEAQ. V lost 1 base and J 10 bases, leaving 8 bases between the germline ends. This CDR3 is built from 12 residues.